Below, one T cell receptor beta chain is given with its context. This sample is drawn from a study of blood T cell repertoires in COVID-19. The protocol was immunoSEQ multiplex PCR, while the TCRdb copy is restricted to in-frame clones and leaves out a portion. This table holds approximately 670,000 clones, 85% to 90% found once. Sequencing used peripheral blood. This TCR was sampled from a woman between 18 and 29 years old with acute or convalescent COVID-19.

This CDR3 is CASSPKPSGDTQYF. CDR3 coding DNA: TGCGCCAGCAGCCCAAAGCCCTCTGGAGATACGCAGTATTTT. The rearrangement joins TRBV4-1 to TRBJ2-3; no reliable D call. The CDR3 loop spans 14 amino acids. The germline CDR1 and CDR2 sequences are MGHRA and YSYEKL. Trimming cost V 4 bases and J 5 bases, with 13 bases left between them.